The clone carrying this T cell receptor beta chain was seen a few times. Its target is unknown. The 5'RACE method, run with constant-segment primers, produced TCR alpha and TCR beta cDNA libraries (carrying sample barcodes and UMIs). TCRdb fed the 5' RACE reads into MiXCR, producing one record per CDR3 protein. Of hundreds of thousands of distinct CDR3 sequences detected, approximately 22% appear once; the ten largest clones hold 20% to 25%. The sample originates from a study of T-cell memory formation after mild COVID-19. Findings and caveats of the study: Cross-reactive memory appears to have joined, as suggested by some responding clones showing up in pre-infection memory. Clones shrinking between day 15 and 85 showed a balanced CD4/CD8 split, and those that grew later tilted toward CD4+. CD4+ contracting clones were mainly CM and EM; CD8+ ones, EMRA.

The germline V and J ends were trimmed by 0 bases and 0 bases, with 18 bases remaining between them. This CDR3 is 20 amino acids long. Germline lookup yields CDR1 MNHEY and CDR2 SVGAGI. This TCR was recovered from a man aged 18 to 30 who had mild COVID-19 (a few samples of this study predate the infection). Cell type and time point are not known. V gene TRBV6-5 combines with J gene TRBJ2-6; D is perhaps TRBD1 (8 bases). Sequencing used PBMCs or a T cell subset sorted from them (not recorded which). The CDR3 bases are TGTGCCAGCAGTTACTCGAGCAGCGGGACAGGTCGCTCTGGGGCCAACGTCCTGACTTTC. Translated, it gives CASSYSSSGTGRSGANVLTF.